The rows below give T cell receptor beta chains drawn from one sample of a study of shared clonotypes between healthy human individuals. Produced via immunoSEQ multiplex PCR; TCRdb's table is partial and in-frame only. The sample has millions of clones; around 96% are singletons. Sequenced input: naive CD8+ T cells sorted from blood. These receptors originate from a man between 18 and 29 years old in good health. Both conserved end residues are part of each CDR3. D genes are given only for firm matches. Rows give clone size only sometimes, using once, few, many, or a class for an expanded clone.

v_gene	d_gene	j_gene	abundance	CDR3aa	CDR3nt
TRBV19	.	TRBJ2-1	.	CASSIDTEDNEQFF	TGTGCCAGTAGTATCGACACGGAGGACAATGAGCAGTTCTTC
TRBV13	.	TRBJ2-3	once	CASSSRDFTDTQYF	TGTGCCAGCAGCTCCCGGGACTTCACAGATACGCAGTATTTT
TRBV6-4	.	TRBJ2-4	.	CASSRVGSKNIQYF	TGTGCCAGCAGTAGGGTTGGGTCCAAAAACATTCAGTACTTC
TRBV6-5	.	TRBJ1-1	.	CASSYLDLNTEAFF	TGTGCCAGCAGTTACTTGGACCTGAACACTGAAGCTTTCTTT
TRBV7-8	.	TRBJ2-1	once	CASSPAGSHEQFF	TGTGCCAGCAGCCCCGCCGGGAGCCATGAGCAGTTCTTC
TRBV27	.	TRBJ1-1	.	CASSLSGGTEAFF	TGTGCCAGCAGTTTATCCGGGGGCACTGAAGCTTTCTTT
TRBV19	TRBD1	TRBJ1-2	.	CASSFFVGTGSDYGYTF	TGTGCCAGTAGTTTTTTTGTCGGGACAGGGAGCGATTATGGCTACACCTTC
TRBV13	.	TRBJ2-7	.	CASSRGASSYEQYF	TGTGCCAGCAGCCGGGGGGCTAGCTCCTACGAGCAGTACTTC
TRBV2	.	TRBJ2-2	.	CASQFATTGELFF	TGTGCCTCCCAGTTCGCGACCACCGGGGAGCTGTTTTTT
TRBV5-6	.	TRBJ2-5	.	CASSLDLRETQYF	TGTGCCAGCAGCTTGGATTTACGAGAGACCCAGTACTTC
TRBV11-1	.	TRBJ2-3	once	CASRFAEADTQYF	TGTGCCAGCAGGTTCGCGGAGGCAGATACGCAGTATTTT
TRBV10-3	TRBD1	TRBJ1-5	.	CAISEETGDGNQPQHF	TGTGCCATCAGTGAAGAGACAGGGGATGGGAATCAGCCCCAGCATTTT
TRBV27	.	TRBJ2-6	.	CASSPSLSGANVLTF	TGTGCCAGCAGTCCCTCCCTCTCTGGGGCCAACGTCCTGACTTTC
TRBV7-3	.	TRBJ2-1	.	CASSYSGGNEQFF	TGTGCCAGCAGTTATTCAGGTGGCAATGAGCAGTTCTTC
TRBV4-1	.	TRBJ1-2	.	CASSLGRSNYGYTF	TGCGCCAGCAGCCTGGGGAGGTCTAACTATGGCTACACCTTC
TRBV11-2	.	TRBJ1-1	.	CASSFLGANTEAFF	TGTGCCAGCAGCTTTTTGGGCGCGAACACTGAAGCTTTCTTT
TRBV6-6	.	TRBJ2-7	.	CASSSPKGFSYEQYF	TGTGCCAGCAGTTCACCGAAGGGGTTCTCCTACGAGCAGTACTTC
TRBV27	.	TRBJ2-4	.	CASSLLGSENIQYF	TGTGCCAGCAGTTTACTAGGGTCCGAAAACATTCAGTACTTC
TRBV11-2	TRBD2	TRBJ2-2	.	CASSFGAGLDTGELFF	TGTGCCAGCAGCTTTGGGGCCGGACTAGACACCGGGGAGCTGTTTTTT
TRBV6-6	.	TRBJ2-7	.	CASSYSREQYF	TGTGCCAGCAGTTACTCAAGGGAGCAGTACTTC
TRBV27	.	TRBJ1-2	.	CASSPAGGSYGYTF	TGTGCCAGCAGCCCGGCTGGGGGTAGCTATGGCTACACCTTC
TRBV5-4	.	TRBJ1-1	.	CASSLVGSTTEAFF	TGTGCCAGCAGCTTGGTAGGGTCGACGACTGAAGCTTTCTTT